The clone carrying this T cell receptor beta chain is medium-sized by share. The antigen is undetermined. Germline CDR1 SEHNR, CDR2 FQNEAQ (reference sequence). This CDR3 contains 12 residues. The V and J ends lost 6 bases and 6 bases, in that order; junction bases with no gene match: 1. The presence of a unique molecular identifier marked each TCR cDNA molecule. In TCRdb, the 5' RACE reads were re-called with MiXCR into one record per CDR3 protein. The table shows about 22,000 distinct CDR3 sequences, with 4.6% occurring only once. The entry originates in a study of spatial heterogeneity in lung cancer. At the level of the study: Alpha-chain sequences were consistently detected in smaller numbers than beta-chain sequences. Regarding the study as a whole: There were more appearances of ubiquitous expanded tumor TCRs in blood at resection than at follow-up.

Sample time point: sample taken at primary tumor resection. Whole RNA, which was extracted from tumor, nontumor lung tissue or frozen PBMC, was sequenced without any cell sorting. V and J are TRBV7-9 and TRBJ2-1; 8 bases agree with TRBD2. This TCR was sampled from a male donor with early-stage non-small cell lung cancer. The material sequenced was PBMCs, taken at surgery. Here the CDR3 reads CASRGLGNEQFF. In nucleotides, the CDR3 is TGTGCCAGCAGGGGACTAGGCAATGAGCAGTTCTTC.